The source of this T cell receptor beta chain is a study of T cell clones after liver transplantation. Whole-study results and caveats: In most of the 8 subjects, circulating graft-donor-reactive CD4 TCRbeta sequences fell significantly after transplant.

Data came from immunoSEQ multiplex PCR; TCRdb stores just in-frame clones and leaves some out. The data contain about 120,000 clones, roughly nine tenths of them singletons. Trimming left V 1 base short and J 6 bases short, with 9 bases between. Germline V gene sequence: CDR1 LNHNV, CDR2 YYDKDF (reference sequence). The CDR3 has 14 residues. As to this clone: The antigen remains unidentified.

Material: CD4+ T cells from blood, obtained 12 months after liver transplant. V is TRBV15 and J is TRBJ1-4; D is possibly TRBD1 (5 bases). The TCR originated in a human patient who received a liver transplant. Among the T cells, some may be from the graft donor. The CDR3 is CATSRGGTDEKLFF. CDR3 bases: TGTGCCACCAGCAGAGGGGGGACGGATGAAAAACTGTTTTTT. Full variable domain (missing parts from reference TRBV15 and TRBJ1-4): DAMVIQNPRYQVTQFGKPVTLSCSQTLNHNVMYWYQQKSSQAPKLLFHYYDKDFNNEADTPDNFQSRRPNTSFCFLDIRSPGLGDTAMYLCATSRGGTDEKLFFGSGTQLSVL.